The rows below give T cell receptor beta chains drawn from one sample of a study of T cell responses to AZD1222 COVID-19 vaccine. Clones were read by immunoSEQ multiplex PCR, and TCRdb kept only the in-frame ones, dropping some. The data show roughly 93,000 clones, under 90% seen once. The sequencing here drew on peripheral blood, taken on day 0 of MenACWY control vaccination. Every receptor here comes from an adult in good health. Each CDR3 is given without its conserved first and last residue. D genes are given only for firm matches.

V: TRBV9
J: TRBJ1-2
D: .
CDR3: ASSNNRGRLLEYGYT

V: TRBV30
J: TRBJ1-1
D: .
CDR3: AWTPAGRAKSVAF

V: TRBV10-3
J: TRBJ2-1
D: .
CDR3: AIKRVGGDEQF

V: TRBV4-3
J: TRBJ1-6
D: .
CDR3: ASSQDLWTASDTLH

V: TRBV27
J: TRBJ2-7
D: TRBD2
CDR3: ASRPGLAGGRTYEQY

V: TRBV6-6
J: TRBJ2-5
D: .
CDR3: ASSYSVETQY

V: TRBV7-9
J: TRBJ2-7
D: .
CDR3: ASSLGPGHTYEQY

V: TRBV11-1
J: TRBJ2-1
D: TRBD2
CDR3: ASSPKGSGKNEQF

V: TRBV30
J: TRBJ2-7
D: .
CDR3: AHAGASYEQY

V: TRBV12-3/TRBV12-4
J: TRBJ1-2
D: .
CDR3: ASTVGGGGYT

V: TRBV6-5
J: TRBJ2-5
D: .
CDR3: ATRGAKETQY

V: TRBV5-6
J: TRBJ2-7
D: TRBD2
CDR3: ASTGRGSGGRGTHEQY

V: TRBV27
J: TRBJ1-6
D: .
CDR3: ASSLVGSPLH

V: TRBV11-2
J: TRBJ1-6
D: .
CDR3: ASSSGLPNNSPLH

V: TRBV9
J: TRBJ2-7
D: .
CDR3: ASNPGDSYYEQY

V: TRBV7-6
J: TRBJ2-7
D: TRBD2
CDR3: ASSLWGGSYEQY

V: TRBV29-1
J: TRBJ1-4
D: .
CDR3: SVMNEKLF

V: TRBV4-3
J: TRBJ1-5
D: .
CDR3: ASMKGPADGNQPQH

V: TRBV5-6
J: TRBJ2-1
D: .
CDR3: ASSLMASGEQF

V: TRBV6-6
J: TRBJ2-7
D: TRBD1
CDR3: ASRRQGFSYEQY

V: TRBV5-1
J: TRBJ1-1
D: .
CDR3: ASMDSRGGAF

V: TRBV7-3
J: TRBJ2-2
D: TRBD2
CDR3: ASSPGLAGRTGELF

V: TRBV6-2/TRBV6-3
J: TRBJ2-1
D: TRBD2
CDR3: ASSYPSSGENEQF

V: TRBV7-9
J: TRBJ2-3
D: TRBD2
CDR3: ASSLNSGGSTDTQY

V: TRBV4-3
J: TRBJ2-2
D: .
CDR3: ASSQDSRGSAGELF

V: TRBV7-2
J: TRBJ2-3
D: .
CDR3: ASSLFFVDTDTQY

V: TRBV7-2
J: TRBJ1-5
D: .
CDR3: ASSPLGTSSNQPQH

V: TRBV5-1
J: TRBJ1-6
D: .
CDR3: ASSSQTHQVGSPLH

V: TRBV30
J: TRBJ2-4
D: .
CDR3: AWTGPRLDKNIQY

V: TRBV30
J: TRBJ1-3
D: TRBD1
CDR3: AWREFRDRSTNTIY

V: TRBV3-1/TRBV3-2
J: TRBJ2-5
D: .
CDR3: ASSQLMETQY

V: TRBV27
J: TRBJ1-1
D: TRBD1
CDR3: ASSLSPTGVAF

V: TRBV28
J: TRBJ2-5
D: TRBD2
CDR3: ASSFGTSSEETQY

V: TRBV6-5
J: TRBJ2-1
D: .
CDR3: ASSYSFGEDEQF

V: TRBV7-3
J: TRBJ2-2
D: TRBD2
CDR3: ATRGEGNAGELF

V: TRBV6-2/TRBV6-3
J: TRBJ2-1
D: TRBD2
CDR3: ASSYGLAANNEQF

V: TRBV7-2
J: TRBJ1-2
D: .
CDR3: ASSLDYGGVGYT

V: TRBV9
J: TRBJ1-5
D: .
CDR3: ASSVGREGQPQH

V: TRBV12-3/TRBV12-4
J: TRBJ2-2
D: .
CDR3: ASSLGRHGELF

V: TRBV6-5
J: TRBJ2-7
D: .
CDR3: ASLSVRTEDYEQY

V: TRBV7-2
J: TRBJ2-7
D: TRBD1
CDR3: ASSLRTGTYEQY

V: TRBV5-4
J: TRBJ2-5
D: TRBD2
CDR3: ASSLTSGGQETQY

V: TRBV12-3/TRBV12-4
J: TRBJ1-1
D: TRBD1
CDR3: ASSLTGDTEAF

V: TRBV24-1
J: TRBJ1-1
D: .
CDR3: ATSDRGREAF

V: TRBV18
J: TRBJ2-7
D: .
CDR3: ASSPLRSGDEQY

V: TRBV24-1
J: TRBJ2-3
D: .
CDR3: ATSDEYRSTDTQY

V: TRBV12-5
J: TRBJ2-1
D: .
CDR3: ASAALGAYNEQF

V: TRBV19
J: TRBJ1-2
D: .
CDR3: ASSITGGYNYGYT

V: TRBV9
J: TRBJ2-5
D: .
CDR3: ASSVQETQY

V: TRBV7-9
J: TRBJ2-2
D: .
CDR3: ASTYGAGELF

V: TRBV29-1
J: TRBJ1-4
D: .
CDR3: SATAQREKLF

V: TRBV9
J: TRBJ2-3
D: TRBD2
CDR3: ASSALAGGDTQY

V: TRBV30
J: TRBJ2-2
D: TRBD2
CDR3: AWSPRGGLRNTGELF

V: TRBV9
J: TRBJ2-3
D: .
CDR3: ASSVNLGGSTDTQY

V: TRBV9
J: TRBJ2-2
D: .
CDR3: ASSVEVGNTGELF

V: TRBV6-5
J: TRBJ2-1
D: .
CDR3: ASSSWTDTFYNEQF

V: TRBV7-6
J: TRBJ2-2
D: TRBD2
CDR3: ASSLVTGGRTGELF

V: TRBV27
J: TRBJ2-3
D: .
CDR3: ASSLQSSTDTQY